Listed below are T cell receptor beta chains from one sample, sequenced in a study of beta chain features in type 1 diabetes. Clones were read by immunoSEQ multiplex PCR, and TCRdb kept only the in-frame ones, dropping some. The repertoire holds roughly 250,000 clones, with more than 9% as singletons. Sequencing was carried out using naive CD4+ T cells from blood. The source is a woman between 18 and 29 years old in good health. Both conserved end residues are part of each CDR3. The D gene is left open where the match is weak. Clone size is not always given. Where it is, it says once, few, many or a class for expanded clones.

cdr3_nt cdr3_aa clone_size d_call j_call v_call cdr3_length
TGTGCCAGCAGACAGGGTACTTACGAGCAGTACTTC CASRQGTYEQYF - - TRBJ2-7 TRBV6-5 12
TGTGCCAGCAGTGTCAATCCCGATACGCAGTATTTT CASSVNPDTQYF - - TRBJ2-3 TRBV6-6 12
TGTGCCAGCAGTGAACGGAGACAGGGTGCTGGCTACACCTTC CASSERRQGAGYTF - TRBD1 TRBJ1-2 TRBV6-1 14
TGCGCCAGCAGCTTAGGGGCAGGGGGGCCATATGCAACAGATACGCAGTATTTT CASSLGAGGPYATDTQYF - - TRBJ2-3 TRBV5-1 18
TGTGCCAGCGTTAGAGACAGGGGTATCACTGGTGGCTACACCTTC CASVRDRGITGGYTF - TRBD1 TRBJ1-2 TRBV2 15
TGTGCCAGTAGGGCACCCCCGATCATGAACACTGAAGCTTTCTTT CASRAPPIMNTEAFF few - TRBJ1-1 TRBV19 15
TGTGCCAGCGGCGGATGGGAGACCCAGTACTTC CASGGWETQYF many - TRBJ2-5 TRBV28 11
TGTGCCACCAGCAGATTCGGGACAGTCGACGGGGAGCTGTTTTTT CATSRFGTVDGELFF few TRBD1 TRBJ2-2 TRBV15 15
TGCGCCAGCAGCTTGGAGGCCAGGGCCAGACCCCTATACCAAGAGACCCAGTACTTC CASSLEARARPLYQETQYF - - TRBJ2-5 TRBV5-1 19
TGTGCCAGCAGCTCTCTGAGAGGCACCTACAATGAGCAGTTCTTC CASSSLRGTYNEQFF - - TRBJ2-1 TRBV7-8 15
TGTGCCAGCAGCTCCTTGGGCAGGGGGCTAACCTACGAGCAGTACTTC CASSSLGRGLTYEQYF - TRBD1 TRBJ2-7 TRBV5-7 16
TGTGCCAGCAGCTTCCTCTCTGGGGCCAACGTCCTGACTTTC CASSFLSGANVLTF - - TRBJ2-6 TRBV5-6 14
TGTGCCTGGGATCCCCCCCCAGTGAACACTGAAGCTTTCTTT CAWDPPPVNTEAFF - - TRBJ1-1 TRBV30 14
TGTGCCAGCAGCTTAGTAACTACCGGGTTCGGTGGTGTTGGAAACACCATATATTTT CASSLVTTGFGGVGNTIYF once - TRBJ1-3 TRBV7-8 19
TGTGCCAGCTCACCGCGGGGCCCGGAAGATACGCAGTATTTT CASSPRGPEDTQYF few - TRBJ2-3 TRBV18 14
TGTGCCAGCAGTGACAGGAGAAATTCACCCCTCCACTTT CASSDRRNSPLHF - - TRBJ1-6 TRBV6-5 13